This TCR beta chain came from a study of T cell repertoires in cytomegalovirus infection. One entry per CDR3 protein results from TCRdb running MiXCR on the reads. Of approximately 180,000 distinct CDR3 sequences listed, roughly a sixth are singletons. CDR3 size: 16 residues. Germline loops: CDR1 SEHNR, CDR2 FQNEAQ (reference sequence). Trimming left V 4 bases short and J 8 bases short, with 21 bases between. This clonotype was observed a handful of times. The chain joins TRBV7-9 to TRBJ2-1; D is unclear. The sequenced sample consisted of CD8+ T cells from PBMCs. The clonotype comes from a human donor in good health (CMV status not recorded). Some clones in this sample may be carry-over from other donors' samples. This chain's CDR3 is CASSSTPARTEYEQFF. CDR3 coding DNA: TGTGCCAGCAGCTCGACCCCGGCTAGGACGGAATATGAGCAGTTCTTC.